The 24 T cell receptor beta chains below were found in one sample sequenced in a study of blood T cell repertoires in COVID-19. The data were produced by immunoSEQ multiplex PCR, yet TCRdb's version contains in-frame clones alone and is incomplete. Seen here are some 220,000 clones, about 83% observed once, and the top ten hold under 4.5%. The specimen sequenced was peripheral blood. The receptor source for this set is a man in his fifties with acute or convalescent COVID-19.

CDR3 sequence (DNA): TGTGCCAGCAGTTCTCTTATCCGGGAGAATCAGCCCCAGCATTTT. The encoded protein is CASSSLIRENQPQHF. The chain uses TRBV5-5 and TRBJ1-5; D uncertain. V shed 5 bases and J shed 4 bases, with 16 bases lying between them. The CDR3 covers 15 residues. CDR1 SGHKS and CDR2 YYEKEE come from the germline V gene (reference sequence).

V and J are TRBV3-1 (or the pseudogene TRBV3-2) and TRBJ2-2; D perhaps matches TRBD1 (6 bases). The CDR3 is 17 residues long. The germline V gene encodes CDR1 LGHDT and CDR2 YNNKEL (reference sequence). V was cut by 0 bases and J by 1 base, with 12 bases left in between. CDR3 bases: TGTGCCAGCAGCCAAGAACTAATGGACAGGAACACCGGGGAGCTGTTTTTT. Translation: CASSQELMDRNTGELFF.

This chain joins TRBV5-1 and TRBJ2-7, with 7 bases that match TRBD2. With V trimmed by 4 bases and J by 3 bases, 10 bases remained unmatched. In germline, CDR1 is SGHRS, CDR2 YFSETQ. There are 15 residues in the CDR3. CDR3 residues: CASSAREGGIYEQYF. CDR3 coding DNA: TGCGCCAGCAGCGCGAGGGAGGGCGGGATCTACGAGCAGTACTTC.

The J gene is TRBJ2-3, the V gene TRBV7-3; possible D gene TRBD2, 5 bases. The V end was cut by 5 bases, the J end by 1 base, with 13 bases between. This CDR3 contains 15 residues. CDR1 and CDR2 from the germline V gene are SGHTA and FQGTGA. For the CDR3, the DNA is TGTGCCAGCAGCCCCGAGGCGGGCCGCACAGATACGCAGTATTTT. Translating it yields CASSPEAGRTDTQYF.

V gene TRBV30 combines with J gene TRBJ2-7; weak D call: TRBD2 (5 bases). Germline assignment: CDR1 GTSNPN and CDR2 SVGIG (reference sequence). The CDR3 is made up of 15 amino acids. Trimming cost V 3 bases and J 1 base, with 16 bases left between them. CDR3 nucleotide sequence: TGTGCCTGGAGGTCTCTCGGGGTTAATTCCTACGAGCAGTACTTC. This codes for CAWRSLGVNSYEQYF.

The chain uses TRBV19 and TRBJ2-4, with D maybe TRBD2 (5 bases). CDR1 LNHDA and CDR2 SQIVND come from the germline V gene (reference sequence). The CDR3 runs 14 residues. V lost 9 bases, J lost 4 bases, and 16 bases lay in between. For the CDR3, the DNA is TGTGCCAGCTCCCAAGGAGGACCAAAAAACATTCAGTACTTC. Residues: CASSQGGPKNIQYF.

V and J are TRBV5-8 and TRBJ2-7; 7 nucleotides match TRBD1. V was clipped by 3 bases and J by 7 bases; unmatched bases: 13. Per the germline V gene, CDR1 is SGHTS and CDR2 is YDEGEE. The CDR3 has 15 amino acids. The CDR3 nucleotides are TGTGCCAGCAGCTGGACTTGGCAGGGGGTCGGTGAGCAGTACTTC. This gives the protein CASSWTWQGVGEQYF. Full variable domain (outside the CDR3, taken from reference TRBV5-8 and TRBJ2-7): EAGVTQSPTHLIKTRGQQATLRCSPISGHTSVYWYQQALGLGLQFLLWYDEGEERNRGNFPPRFSGRQFPNYSSELNVNALELEDSALYLCASSWTWQGVGEQYFGPGTRLTVT.

The CDR3 is CASSPDRGRLHEQFF. The CDR3 region has the DNA TGTGCCAGCAGCCCGGACAGGGGGCGCTTACATGAGCAGTTCTTC. The rearrangement links TRBV6-5 to TRBJ2-1; 11 nucleotides align to TRBD1. CDR1 and CDR2 from the germline V gene are MNHEY and SVGAGI. Unmatched junction bases numbered 9, after V lost 6 bases and J lost 8 bases. The CDR3 is 15 amino acids.

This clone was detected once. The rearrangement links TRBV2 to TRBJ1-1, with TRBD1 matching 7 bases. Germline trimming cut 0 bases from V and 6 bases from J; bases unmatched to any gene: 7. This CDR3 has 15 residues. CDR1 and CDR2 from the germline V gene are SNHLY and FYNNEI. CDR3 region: CASSEARQGVPEAFF. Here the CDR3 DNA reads TGTGCCAGCAGTGAAGCACGACAGGGAGTCCCTGAAGCTTTCTTT.

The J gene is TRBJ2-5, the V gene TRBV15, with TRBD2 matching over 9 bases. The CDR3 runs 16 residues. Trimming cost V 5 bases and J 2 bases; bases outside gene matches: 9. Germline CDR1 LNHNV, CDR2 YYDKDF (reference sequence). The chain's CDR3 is CATSSWTSEGQETQYF. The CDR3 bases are TGTGCCACCAGCTCCTGGACTAGCGAGGGGCAAGAGACCCAGTACTTC.

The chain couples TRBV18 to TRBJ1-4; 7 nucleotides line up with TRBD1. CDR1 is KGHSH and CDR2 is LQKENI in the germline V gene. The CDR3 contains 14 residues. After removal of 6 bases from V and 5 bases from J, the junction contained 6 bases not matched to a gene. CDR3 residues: CASSPGQANEKLFF. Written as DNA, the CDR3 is TGTGCCAGCTCCCCCGGACAGGCAAATGAAAAACTGTTTTTT.

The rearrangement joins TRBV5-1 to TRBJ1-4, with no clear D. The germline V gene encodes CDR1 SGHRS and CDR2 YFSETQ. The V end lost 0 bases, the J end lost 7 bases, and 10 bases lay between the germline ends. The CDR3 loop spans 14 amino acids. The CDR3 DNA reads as TGCGCCAGCAGCTTGGGCCAGGAGGGTGAAAAACTGTTTTTT. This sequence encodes CASSLGQEGEKLFF.

Written as DNA, the CDR3 is TGCGCCAGCTCCCGGGAGGGCCCTTTGGATACGCAGTATTTT. Protein: CASSREGPLDTQYF. The chain combines TRBV5-1 with TRBJ2-3; 8 nucleotides align to TRBD2. This CDR3 has 14 amino acids. Germline V CDR1 and CDR2: SGHRS, YFSETQ. After removal of 7 bases from V and 6 bases from J, the junction contained 10 bases not matched to a gene.

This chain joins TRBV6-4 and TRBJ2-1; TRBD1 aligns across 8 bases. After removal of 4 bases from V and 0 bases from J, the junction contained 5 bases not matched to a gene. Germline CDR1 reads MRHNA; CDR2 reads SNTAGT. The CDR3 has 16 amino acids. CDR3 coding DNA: TGTGCCAGCAGTGTCAGGACAGGGAGCTCCTACAATGAGCAGTTCTTC. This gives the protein CASSVRTGSSYNEQFF.

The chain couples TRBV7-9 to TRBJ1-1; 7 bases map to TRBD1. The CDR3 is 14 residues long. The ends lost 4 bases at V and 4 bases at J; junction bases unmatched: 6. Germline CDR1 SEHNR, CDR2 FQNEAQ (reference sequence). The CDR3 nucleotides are TGTGCCAGCAGCTCGGGACAGTGGGCCACTGAAGCTTTCTTT. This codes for CASSSGQWATEAFF.

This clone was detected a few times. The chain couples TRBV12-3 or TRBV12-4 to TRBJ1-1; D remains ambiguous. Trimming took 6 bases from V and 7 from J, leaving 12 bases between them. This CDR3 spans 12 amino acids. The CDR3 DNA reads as TGTGCCAGCAGGGGTTTTGGGAGTGAAGCTTTCTTT. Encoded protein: CASRGFGSEAFF.

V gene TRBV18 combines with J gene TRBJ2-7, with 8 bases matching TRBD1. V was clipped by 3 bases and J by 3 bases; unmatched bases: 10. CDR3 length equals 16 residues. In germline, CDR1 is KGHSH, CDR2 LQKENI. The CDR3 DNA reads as TGTGCCAGCTCACCCCCTACAGGGGGGCTCATCTACGAGCAGTACTTC. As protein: CASSPPTGGLIYEQYF.

As DNA, the CDR3 is TGTGCCAGCAGCTTATGGCCTAGCGGGAATGTCACAGATACGCAGTATTTT. Translating it yields CASSLWPSGNVTDTQYF. The chain has TRBV11-3 and TRBJ2-3, with 9 bases lining up with TRBD2. Trimming cost V 2 bases and J 2 bases; bases outside gene matches: 8. Germline CDR1 SGHNT, CDR2 YENEEA. The CDR3 is made up of 17 amino acids.

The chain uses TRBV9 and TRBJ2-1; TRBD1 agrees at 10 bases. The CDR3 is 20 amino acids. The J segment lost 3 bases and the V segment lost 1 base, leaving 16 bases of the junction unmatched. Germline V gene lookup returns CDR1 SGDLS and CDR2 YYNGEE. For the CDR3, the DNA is TGTGCCAGCAGCGTAAGCCCTCGCACACTGGGGACAGGGGTCTACAATGAGCAGTTCTTC. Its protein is CASSVSPRTLGTGVYNEQFF.

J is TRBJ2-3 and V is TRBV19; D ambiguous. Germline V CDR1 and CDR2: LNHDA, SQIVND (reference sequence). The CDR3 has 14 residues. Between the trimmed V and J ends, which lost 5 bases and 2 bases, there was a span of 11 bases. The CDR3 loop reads CASSPLEATDTQYF. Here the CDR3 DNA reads TGTGCCAGTAGTCCCCTTGAAGCCACAGATACGCAGTATTTT. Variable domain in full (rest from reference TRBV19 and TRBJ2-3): DGGITQSPKYLFRKEGQNVTLSCEQNLNHDAMYWYRQDPGQGLRLIYYSQIVNDFQKGDIAEGYSVSREKKESFPLTVTSAQKNPTAFYLCASSPLEATDTQYFGPGTRLTVL.

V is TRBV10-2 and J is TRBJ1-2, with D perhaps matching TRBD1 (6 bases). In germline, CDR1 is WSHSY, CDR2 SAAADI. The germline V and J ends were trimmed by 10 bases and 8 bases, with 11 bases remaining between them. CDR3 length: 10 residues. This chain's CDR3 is CATQGEGYTF. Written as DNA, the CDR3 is TGCGCCACACAGGGAGAAGGCTACACCTTC.

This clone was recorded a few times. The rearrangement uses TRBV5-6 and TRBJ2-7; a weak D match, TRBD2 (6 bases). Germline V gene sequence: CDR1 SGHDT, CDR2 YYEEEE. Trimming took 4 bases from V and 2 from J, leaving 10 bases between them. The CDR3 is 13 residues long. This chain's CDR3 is CASSPGLAYEQYF. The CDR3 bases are TGTGCCAGCAGCCCGGGACTTGCCTACGAGCAGTACTTC.

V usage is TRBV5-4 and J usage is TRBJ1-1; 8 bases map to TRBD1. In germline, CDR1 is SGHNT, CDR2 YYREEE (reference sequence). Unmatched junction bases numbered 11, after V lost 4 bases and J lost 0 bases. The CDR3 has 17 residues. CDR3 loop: CASSTGTGTMMNTEAFF. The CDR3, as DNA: TGTGCCAGCAGCACCGGGACAGGCACTATGATGAACACTGAAGCTTTCTTT.

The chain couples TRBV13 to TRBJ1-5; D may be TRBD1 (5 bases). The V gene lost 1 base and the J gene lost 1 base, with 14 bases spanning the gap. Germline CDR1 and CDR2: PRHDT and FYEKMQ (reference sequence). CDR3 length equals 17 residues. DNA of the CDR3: TGTGCCAGCAGCTTAGCAGTGTCGGGGGAGAGCAATCAGCCCCAGCATTTT. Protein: CASSLAVSGESNQPQHF.